This T cell receptor (beta chain) was captured by sequencing in a study of blood T cell repertoires in COVID-19. Methods used by the authors: Nucleated cell number was recorded as an estimate derived from reference gene primer amplification. Sequencing was performed with immunoSEQ multiplex PCR; in TCRdb, only in-frame clones are kept and a portion is missing. The DNA was the basis for D and trimming; V, J and clone size are from that table. The sample contains around 35,000 clones, approximately 91% of which appear only once. Germline lookup yields CDR1 MRHNA and CDR2 SNTAGT. The CDR3 loop spans 16 amino acids. V lost 6 bases, J lost 0 bases, and 18 bases lay in between.

V and J are TRBV6-4 and TRBJ2-7, with D perhaps matching TRBD1 (5 bases). The sequencing sample was made of peripheral blood. This clonotype was obtained from a human donor in a cohort sampled during active COVID-19. In nucleotides, the CDR3 is TGTGCCAGCAGCCGTGGCCCAGGGCCCTCCTCCTACGAGCAGTACTTC. Translating gives CASSRGPGPSSYEQYF.